This T cell receptor (beta chain) was profiled in a study of cytomegalovirus exposure and HLA in healthy donors. In regard to this clone: Its antigen is not known.

In germline, CDR1 is MNHEY, CDR2 SVGAGI. This CDR3 is built from 15 residues. Unmatched junction bases numbered 9, after V lost 6 bases and J lost 1 base. Study-wide results and caveats: Common viral pathogens seemed, in a later analysis, to connect with several of the most significant clusters.

Primers included in the PCR were 60 Vbeta and 13 Jbeta primers. Profiled with immunoSEQ multiplex PCR; TCRdb holds only in-frame clones, not every one. Of about 160,000 clones in the sample, around 74% were seen once. Sequenced input: PBMCs. The sequence was collected from a woman under 40 in good health and CMV-seronegative. The V call is TRBV6-5, the J call TRBJ2-7; 7 bases are shared with TRBD1. The CDR3 DNA sequence: TGTGCCAGCAGCCCTGCCGGGACAGAGTCCTACGAGCAGTACTTC. It specifies CASSPAGTESYEQYF.